This T cell receptor (beta chain) appears in the sequencing data of a study of CD8+ T cells in alopecia areata. Isolated RNA was reverse transcribed into cDNA used as the sequencing template. The assay was immunoSEQ multiplex PCR, and TCRdb's table has in-frame clones only and misses some. The sample has roughly 99,000 clones, 65% to 85% seen once. This CDR3 contains 17 residues. V trimming: 0 bases; J trimming: 3 bases; junction bases outside the gene matches: 6. CDR1 and CDR2 (germline): LGHNA, YNFKEQ. Treatment: oral pan-JAK inhibitor, 5-10 mg twice daily. Peripheral blood and lesional scalp punch biopsies came from alopecia areata patients.

This material consisted of CD8+ T cells sorted from blood, taken at week 24, from a patient treated with tofacitinib. The chain has TRBV4-2 and TRBJ2-7, with 12 bases aligning to TRBD2. The sequence was collected from a human donor with alopecia areata. The CDR3 region is CASSQEASGGAGYEQYF. The DNA for the CDR3 is TGTGCCAGCAGCCAAGAGGCTAGCGGGGGGGCCGGCTACGAGCAGTACTTC.